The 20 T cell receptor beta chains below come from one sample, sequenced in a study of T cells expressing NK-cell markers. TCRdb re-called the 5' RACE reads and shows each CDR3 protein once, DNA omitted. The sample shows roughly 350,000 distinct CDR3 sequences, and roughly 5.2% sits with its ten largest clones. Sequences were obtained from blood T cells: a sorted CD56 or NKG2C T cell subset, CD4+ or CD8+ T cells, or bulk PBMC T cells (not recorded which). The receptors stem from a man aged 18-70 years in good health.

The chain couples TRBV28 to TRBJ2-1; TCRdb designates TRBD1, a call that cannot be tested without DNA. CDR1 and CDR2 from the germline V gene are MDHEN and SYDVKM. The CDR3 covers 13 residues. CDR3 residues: CASRAWDVNEQFF.

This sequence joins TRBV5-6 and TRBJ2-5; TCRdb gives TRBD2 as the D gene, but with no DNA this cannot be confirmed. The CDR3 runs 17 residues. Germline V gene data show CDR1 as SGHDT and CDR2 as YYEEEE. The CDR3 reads CASSLYYLTKRGETQYF.

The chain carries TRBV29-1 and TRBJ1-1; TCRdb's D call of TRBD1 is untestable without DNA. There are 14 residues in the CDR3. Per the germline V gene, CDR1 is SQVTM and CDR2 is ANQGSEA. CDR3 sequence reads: CSAQRDRSNTEAFF.

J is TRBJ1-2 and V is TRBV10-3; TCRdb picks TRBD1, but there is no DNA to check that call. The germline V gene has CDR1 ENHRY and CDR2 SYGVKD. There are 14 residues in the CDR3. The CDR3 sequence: CAISGQGGAYGYTF.

The CDR3 loop is CASSRGTGFGYTF. The gene calls are TRBV5-6 and TRBJ1-2; TCRdb selects TRBD1, and the lack of DNA leaves this call unchecked. Germline CDR1 SGHDT, CDR2 YYEEEE. The CDR3 contains 13 residues.

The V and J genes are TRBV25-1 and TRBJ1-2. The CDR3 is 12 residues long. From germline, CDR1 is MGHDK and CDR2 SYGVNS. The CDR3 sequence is CASRALGYGYTF.

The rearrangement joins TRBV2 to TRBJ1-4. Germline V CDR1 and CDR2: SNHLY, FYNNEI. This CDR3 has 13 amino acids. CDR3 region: CASIGYRYEKLFF.

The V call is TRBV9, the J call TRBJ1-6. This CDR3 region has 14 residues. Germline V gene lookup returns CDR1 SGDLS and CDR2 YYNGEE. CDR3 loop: CASSKGWNNSPLHF.

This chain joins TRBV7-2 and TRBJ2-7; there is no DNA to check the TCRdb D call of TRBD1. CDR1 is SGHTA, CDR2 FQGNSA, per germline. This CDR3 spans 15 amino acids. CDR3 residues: CASSGRQGVFYEQYF.

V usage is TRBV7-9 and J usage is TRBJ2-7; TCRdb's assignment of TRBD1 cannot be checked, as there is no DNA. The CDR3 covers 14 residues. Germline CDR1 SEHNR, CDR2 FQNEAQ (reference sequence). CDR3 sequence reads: CASRNPGQGNEQYF.

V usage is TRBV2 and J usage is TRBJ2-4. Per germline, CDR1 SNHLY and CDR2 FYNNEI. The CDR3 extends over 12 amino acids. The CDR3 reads CASSSYLNIQYF.

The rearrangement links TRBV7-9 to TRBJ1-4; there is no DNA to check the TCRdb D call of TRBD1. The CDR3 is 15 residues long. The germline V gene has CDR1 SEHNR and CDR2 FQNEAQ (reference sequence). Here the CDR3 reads CASSLRQGINEKLFF. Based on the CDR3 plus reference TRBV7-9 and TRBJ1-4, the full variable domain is DTGVSQNPRHKITKRGQNVTFRCDPISEHNRLYWYRQTLGQGPEFLTYFQNEAQLEKSRLLSDRFSAERPKGSFSTLEIQRTEQGDSAMYLCASSLRQGINEKLFFGSGTQLSVL.

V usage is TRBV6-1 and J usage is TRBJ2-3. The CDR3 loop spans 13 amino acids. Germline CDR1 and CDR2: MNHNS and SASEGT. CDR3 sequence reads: CASSEAQGRTQYF.

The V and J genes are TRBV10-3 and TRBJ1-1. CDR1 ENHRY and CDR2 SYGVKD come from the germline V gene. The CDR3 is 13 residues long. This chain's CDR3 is CAISREYRTEAFF.

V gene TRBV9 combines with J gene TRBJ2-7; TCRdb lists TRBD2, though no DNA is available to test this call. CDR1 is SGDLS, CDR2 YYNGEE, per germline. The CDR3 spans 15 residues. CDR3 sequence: CASSRWEGPTYEQYF.

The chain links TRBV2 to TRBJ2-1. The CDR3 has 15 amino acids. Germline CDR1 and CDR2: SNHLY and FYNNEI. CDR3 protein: CASSPNTNPNNEQFF.

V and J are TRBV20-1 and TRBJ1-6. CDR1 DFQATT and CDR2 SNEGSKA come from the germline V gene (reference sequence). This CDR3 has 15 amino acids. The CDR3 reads CSAPREGPYNSPLHF.

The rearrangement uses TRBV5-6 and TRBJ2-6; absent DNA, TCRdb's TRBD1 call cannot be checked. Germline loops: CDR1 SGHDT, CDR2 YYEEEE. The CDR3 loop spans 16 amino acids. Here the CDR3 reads CASSLGTGRGANVLTF.

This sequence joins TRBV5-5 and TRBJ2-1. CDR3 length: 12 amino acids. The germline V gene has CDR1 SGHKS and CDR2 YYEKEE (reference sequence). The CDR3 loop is CASSLTTNEQFF.

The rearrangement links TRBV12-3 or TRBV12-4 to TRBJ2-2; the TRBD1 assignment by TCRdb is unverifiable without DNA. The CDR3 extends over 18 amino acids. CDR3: CASRKGHGPDLNTGELFF.